Below, 25 T cell receptor beta chains from the same sample are listed, as sequenced in a study of T cell changes during pregnancy in multiple sclerosis (dated by TCRdb to 2018 to 2020). The library was obtained by the immunoSEQ multiplex PCR assay. This immuneACCESS table, as held by TCRdb, lists in-frame sequences with V and J called but not all clones. Of the missing ones, under half trace to an unresolved V gene in checked studies; the others have no known cause. The sample profile shows around 70,000 clones; approximately 92% of them were found once. The ten largest clones represent around 2.3% of the sample. The sequenced sample was peripheral blood, obtained before pregnancy. The receptors were sampled from a female donor with multiple sclerosis, enrolled in a pregnancy study.

V and J are TRBV7-2 and TRBJ2-7; 11 nucleotides line up with TRBD2. Germline-derived CDR1 and CDR2 are SGHTA and FQGNSA. CDR3 length equals 15 residues. After removal of 5 bases from V and 4 bases from J, the junction contained 7 bases not matched to a gene. CDR3 in amino acids: CASSNRLAGPYEQYF. The CDR3 DNA is TGTGCCAGCAGCAATCGACTAGCGGGACCGTACGAGCAGTACTTC.

The V and J genes are TRBV6-6 and TRBJ1-1; 7 bases map to TRBD1. V trimming: 7 bases; J trimming: 1 base; junction bases outside the gene matches: 6. The CDR3 runs to 14 residues. The germline V gene encodes CDR1 MNHNY and CDR2 SVGAGI (reference sequence). In nucleotides, the CDR3 is TGTGCCAGCAAGGCACAGGGGAGGAACACTGAAGCTTTCTTT. It translates to CASKAQGRNTEAFF.

This clone occurred a few times. The V and J genes are TRBV7-8 and TRBJ1-2; tentatively, D is TRBD1 (5 bases). The CDR3 length is 17 residues. The V gene lost 1 base and the J gene lost 2 bases, with 17 bases spanning the gap. Germline CDR1 reads SGHVS; CDR2 reads FQNEAQ. The CDR3 sequence: CASSLGAQGAVNYGYTF. DNA of the CDR3: TGTGCCAGCAGCTTAGGCGCTCAAGGGGCCGTCAACTATGGCTACACCTTC.

The rearrangement joins TRBV19 to TRBJ2-7, with D possibly being TRBD2 (6 bases). Deletions cut 3 bases from V and 0 bases from J, with 12 bases between. Germline CDR1 reads LNHDA; CDR2 reads SQIVND (reference sequence). The CDR3 spans 15 residues. CDR3 DNA sequence: TGTGCCAGTAGTATCGGGCTGGGACTCTCCTACGAGCAGTACTTC. Encoded protein: CASSIGLGLSYEQYF.

The J gene is TRBJ2-4, the V gene TRBV29-1; 8 nucleotides match TRBD1. The ends lost 6 bases at V and 8 bases at J; junction bases unmatched: 9. The germline V gene encodes CDR1 SQVTM and CDR2 ANQGSEA. CDR3 length: 13 amino acids. In DNA, the CDR3 is TGCAGCGTGGACCTGGGACAGGCGGACATTCAGTACTTC. Translated, it gives CSVDLGQADIQYF.

This clone was seen a few times. Here the CDR3 reads CASSQVLDTEAFF. Written as DNA, the CDR3 is TGCGCCAGCAGCCAAGTACTGGACACTGAAGCTTTCTTT. The chain has TRBV4-1 and TRBJ1-1; D remains unclear. This CDR3 contains 13 residues. Between the trimmed V and J ends, which lost 1 base and 3 bases, there was a span of 6 bases. Germline values: CDR1 MGHRA, CDR2 YSYEKL.

This rearrangement joins TRBV7-9 to TRBJ2-5; 10 bases match TRBD1. The junction had 3 bases not matched to a gene; V was cut back by 1 base and J by 7 bases. Germline CDR1 reads SEHNR; CDR2 reads FQNEAQ (reference sequence). The CDR3 extends over 14 amino acids. The CDR3 sequence: CASSLEDRGWTQYF. The CDR3 DNA sequence: TGTGCCAGCAGCTTAGAGGACAGGGGGTGGACCCAGTACTTC.

In DNA form, the CDR3 reads TGTGCCAGCTCACCCCGGGACTACACCGAGCAGTACTTC. The encoded protein is CASSPRDYTEQYF. V and J are TRBV18 and TRBJ2-7; 7 nucleotides agree with TRBD2. Losses at the gene ends were 3 bases for V and 6 bases for J; bases not matched to a gene: 5. CDR1 KGHSH and CDR2 LQKENI come from the germline V gene. This CDR3 comprises 13 residues.

The V gene is TRBV7-6, the J gene TRBJ1-2; D remains ambiguous. CDR1 is SGHVS and CDR2 is FNYEAQ in the germline V gene. V was shortened by 4 bases and J by 4 bases, with 13 bases between the two germline ends. The CDR3 is 14 residues long. CDR3 protein: CASSSGEGGYGYTF. In DNA form, the CDR3 reads TGTGCCAGCAGCTCCGGGGAGGGTGGCTATGGCTACACCTTC.

The chain carries TRBV7-2 and TRBJ1-1; the D gene is possibly TRBD1 (6 bases). Trimming removed 5 bases from V and 3 bases from J, with 16 bases in between. Germline CDR1 reads SGHTA; CDR2 reads FQGNSA. The CDR3 runs 15 residues. CDR3 sequence reads: CASSTEGSGDTEAFF. The CDR3 DNA sequence: TGTGCCAGCAGCACCGAGGGGTCAGGGGACACTGAAGCTTTCTTT.

The chain employs TRBV7-9 and TRBJ1-1; D is possibly TRBD1 (6 bases). The V gene lost 5 bases and the J gene lost 2 bases, with 9 bases spanning the gap. In germline, CDR1 is SEHNR, CDR2 FQNEAQ (reference sequence). CDR3 length equals 13 residues. For the CDR3, the DNA is TGTGCCAGCAGCCTAGGGACAAACACTGAAGCTTTCTTT. This gives the protein CASSLGTNTEAFF.

The rearrangement joins TRBV11-2 to TRBJ2-7; 7 bases agree with TRBD1. This CDR3 contains 12 residues. V trimming: 6 bases; J trimming: 4 bases; junction bases outside the gene matches: 3. The germline CDR1 and CDR2 sequences are SGHAT and FQNNGV. The CDR3 DNA is TGTGCCAGCAGATACAGGGGTTACGAGCAGTACTTC. Its protein product is CASRYRGYEQYF. The variable domain in full, completed from reference TRBV11-2 and TRBJ2-7, reads EAGVAQSPRYKIIEKRQSVAFWCNPISGHATLYWYQQILGQGPKLLIQFQNNGVVDDSQLPKDRFSAERLKGVDSTLKIQPAKLEDSAVYLCASRYRGYEQYFGPGTRLTVT.

V is TRBV4-1 and J is TRBJ1-1; 7 bases fit TRBD1. The length of the CDR3 is 13 residues. Germline V CDR1 and CDR2: MGHRA, YSYEKL. The trim removed 6 bases at V and 5 bases at J, leaving 6 bases unmatched. The CDR3 sequence: CASRATGATEAFF. CDR3 bases: TGCGCCAGCAGGGCTACAGGGGCGACTGAAGCTTTCTTT.

The chain uses TRBV25-1 and TRBJ2-5; 9 positions match TRBD1. The V gene end was trimmed by 8 bases and the J gene end by 2 bases; junction bases not matched to a gene: 12. The CDR3 sequence is 16 residues long. The germline CDR1 and CDR2 sequences are MGHDK and SYGVNS. The CDR3 loop is CASADPTGGRQETQYF. CDR3 nucleotide sequence: TGTGCCAGCGCGGATCCGACAGGGGGAAGACAAGAGACCCAGTACTTC.

The gene calls are TRBV5-4 and TRBJ2-5; 14 bases are shared with TRBD2. Trimming removed 4 bases from V and 5 bases from J; junction bases left unmatched: 10. The CDR3 extends over 17 amino acids. In germline, CDR1 is SGHNT, CDR2 YYREEE (reference sequence). CDR3 sequence (DNA): TGTGCCAGCAGCAGGGGACTAGCGGGAGAGATTGGTGAGACCCAGTACTTC. Its protein is CASSRGLAGEIGETQYF.

This chain connects TRBV7-2 to TRBJ2-5; D is unclear. This CDR3 spans 14 amino acids. Germline V gene data show CDR1 as SGHTA and CDR2 as FQGNSA. Between the trimmed V and J ends, which lost 1 base and 2 bases, there was a span of 8 bases. DNA of the CDR3: TGTGCCAGCAGCTTAGGGGCAGAACAAGAGACCCAGTACTTC. The encoded protein is CASSLGAEQETQYF.

Comments on this clone: Different DNA sequences within this sample yield the same CDR3. V is TRBV19 and J is TRBJ2-2; 10 nucleotides line up with TRBD1. This CDR3 is 13 amino acids long. Trimming removed 11 bases from V and 4 bases from J; junction bases left unmatched: 4. The V gene's germline CDR1 is LNHDA and CDR2 SQIVND (reference sequence). The CDR3 nucleotides are TGTGCCTCACGGACAGGGGGCACCGGGGAGCTGTTTTTT. Translated, it gives CASRTGGTGELFF.

The chain recombines TRBV28 with TRBJ1-5; possibly TRBD1 for D (6 bases). In germline, CDR1 is MDHEN, CDR2 SYDVKM. V was pared by 6 bases and J by 2 bases, with 17 bases between. The CDR3 runs 16 residues. The CDR3 region is CASSPQQGAGNQPQHF. In DNA, the CDR3 is TGTGCCAGCAGCCCTCAACAGGGTGCGGGCAATCAGCCCCAGCATTTT.

The chain employs TRBV4-3 and TRBJ2-1; possibly TRBD2 for D (6 bases). Germline CDR1 and CDR2: LGHNA and YSLEER. Trimming left V 4 bases short and J 4 bases short, with 17 bases between. The CDR3 is made up of 16 amino acids. CDR3 residues: CASSLTFSGVYNEQFF. For the CDR3, the DNA is TGCGCCAGCAGCCTTACGTTTAGCGGCGTATACAATGAGCAGTTCTTC.

The J gene is TRBJ2-4, the V gene TRBV27; 7 bases fit TRBD2. Germline loops: CDR1 MNHEY, CDR2 SMNVEV (reference sequence). This CDR3 has 15 amino acids. J lost 8 bases, V lost 0 bases, and 7 bases had no gene match. CDR3 DNA: TGTGCCAGCAGTTTATCGCGGGCAGGGAGGGACATTCAGTACTTC. Its protein is CASSLSRAGRDIQYF.

The V gene is TRBV15, the J gene TRBJ2-7, with D possibly matching TRBD2 (5 bases). Germline values: CDR1 LNHNV, CDR2 YYDKDF (reference sequence). With 0 bases removed from V and 7 bases from J, the gap between germline ends came to 16 bases. The CDR3 sequence is 15 residues long. This CDR3 is CATSRDSPSLEEQYF. CDR3 nucleotides: TGTGCCACCAGCAGAGATAGTCCTAGCCTTGAAGAGCAGTACTTC.

This sequence joins TRBV27 and TRBJ2-5; D perhaps matches TRBD2 (5 bases). Germline lookup yields CDR1 MNHEY and CDR2 SMNVEV (reference sequence). Trimming removed 6 bases at V and 3 bases at J, with 17 bases between. CDR3 length: 15 residues. For the CDR3, the DNA is TGTGCCAGCAGGCCCTTCATTCGGGGAAAAGAGACCCAGTACTTC. This translates into CASRPFIRGKETQYF.

The chain has TRBV7-8 and TRBJ1-2; tentatively, D is TRBD1 (5 bases). V was trimmed by 1 base and J by 8 bases, leaving 17 bases between them. The CDR3 runs to 15 residues. The germline CDR1 and CDR2 sequences are SGHVS and FQNEAQ. The CDR3 DNA is TGTGCCAGCAGCTTAGGAGGTCTCGGGGCGGGGGGCTACACCTTC. Protein product: CASSLGGLGAGGYTF. Filled out from reference TRBV7-8 and TRBJ1-2, the complete variable domain reads GAGVSQSPRYKVAKRGQDVALRCDPISGHVSLFWYQQALGQGPEFLTYFQNEAQLDKSGLPSDRFFAERPEGSVSTLKIQRTQQEDSAVYLCASSLGGLGAGGYTFGSGTRLTVV.

This clone was counted only a few times. The chain recombines TRBV28 with TRBJ2-5, with a weak D call TRBD1 (6 bases). The CDR3 consists of 14 residues. Germline V lookup: CDR1 MDHEN, CDR2 SYDVKM. V was trimmed by 4 bases and J by 7 bases, leaving 16 bases between them. As DNA, the CDR3 is TGTGCCAGCAGTTATACAGGGATCGGAGGGACCCAGTACTTC. This encodes CASSYTGIGGTQYF.

V is TRBV5-5 and J is TRBJ2-2; 11 bases are shared with TRBD2. The CDR3 totals 15 residues. The V gene end was trimmed by 5 bases and the J gene end by 6 bases; junction bases not matched to a gene: 6. Per germline, CDR1 SGHKS and CDR2 YYEKEE (reference sequence). CDR3 region: CASSPTSGRAGELFF. CDR3 DNA sequence: TGTGCCAGCAGTCCCACTAGCGGGAGAGCCGGGGAGCTGTTTTTT.